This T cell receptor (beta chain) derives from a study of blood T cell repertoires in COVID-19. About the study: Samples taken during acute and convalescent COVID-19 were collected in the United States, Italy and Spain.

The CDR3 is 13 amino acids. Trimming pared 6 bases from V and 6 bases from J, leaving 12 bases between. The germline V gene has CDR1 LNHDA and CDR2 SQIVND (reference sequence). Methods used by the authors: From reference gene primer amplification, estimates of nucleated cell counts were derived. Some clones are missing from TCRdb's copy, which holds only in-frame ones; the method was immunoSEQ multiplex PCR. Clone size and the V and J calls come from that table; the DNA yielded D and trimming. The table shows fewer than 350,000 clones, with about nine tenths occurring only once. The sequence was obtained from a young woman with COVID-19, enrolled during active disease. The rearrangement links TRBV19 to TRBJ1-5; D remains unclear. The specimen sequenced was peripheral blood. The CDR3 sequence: CASRMAPSQPQHF. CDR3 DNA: TGTGCCAGTAGAATGGCCCCAAGTCAGCCCCAGCATTTT.